Following are 31 T cell receptor beta chains from one sample sequenced in a study of OX40 agonist ivuxolimab in advanced cancers. Some clones are missing from TCRdb's copy, which holds only in-frame ones; the method was immunoSEQ multiplex PCR. This table has tens of thousands of clones, approximately 82% appearing once. The sample here was CD4+ or CD8+ T cells sorted from blood, taken in a trial of the OX40 agonist ivuxolimab. These receptors all come from an adult with an advanced solid tumor such as melanoma, head and neck, liver or kidney cancer.

This clone was recorded only once. The J gene is TRBJ1-1, the V gene TRBV6-5; no definite D call. Germline assignment: CDR1 MNHEY and CDR2 SVGAGI. Between the trimmed V and J ends, which lost 7 bases and 6 bases, there was a span of 9 bases. CDR3 length equals 11 residues. CDR3 DNA: TGTGCCAGCATTGATCCTCCTGAAGCTTTCTTT. It encodes CASIDPPEAFF.

The chain links TRBV11-2 to TRBJ2-3, with D unresolved. CDR3 length: 14 amino acids. The V end was cut by 2 bases, the J end by 1 base, with 7 bases between. Looked up from germline, CDR1 is SGHAT and CDR2 is FQNNGV. The CDR3 coding sequence is TGTGCCAGCAGCTTAAACTCGCGCACAGATACGCAGTATTTT. Residues: CASSLNSRTDTQYF.

This clone was detected only a few times. The chain combines TRBV27 with TRBJ1-3, with D tentatively TRBD1 (5 bases). This CDR3 has 13 residues. With 2 bases removed from V and 4 bases from J, the gap between germline ends came to 6 bases. Germline assignment: CDR1 MNHEY and CDR2 SMNVEV (reference sequence). CDR3 loop: CASSLRQGNTIYF. In nucleotides, the CDR3 is TGTGCCAGCAGTTTAAGACAGGGAAACACCATATATTTT.

This chain joins TRBV2 and TRBJ2-7; the D gene is possibly TRBD1 (5 bases). This CDR3 has 15 amino acids. V lost 0 bases, J lost 1 base, and 10 bases lay in between. Germline V CDR1 and CDR2: SNHLY, FYNNEI. CDR3 sequence (DNA): TGTGCCAGCAGTGAAGCACGACAGCGATCCTACGAGCAGTACTTC. Translated: CASSEARQRSYEQYF.

The CDR3 DNA reads TGTGCCAGCAGTCCCTCGGACAGGGACTACGATGTGCAGTACTTC. Residues: CASSPSDRDYDVQYF. This chain links TRBV6-6 with TRBJ2-7, with D maybe TRBD1 (8 bases). Germline CDR1 MNHNY, CDR2 SVGAGI (reference sequence). The V and J ends lost 5 bases and 9 bases respectively, with 23 bases between them. This CDR3 is 15 amino acids long.

The gene calls are TRBV5-1 and TRBJ2-7, with 8 bases identical to TRBD2. The CDR3 spans 15 residues. Germline CDR1 and CDR2: SGHRS and YFSETQ. V lost 4 bases and J lost 7; bases outside the gene matches: 13. CDR3 residues: CASSPLSGGAREQYF. The CDR3 nucleotides are TGCGCCAGCAGCCCTCTCTCGGGGGGGGCGAGGGAGCAGTACTTC.

The chain carries TRBV7-2 and TRBJ2-1, with D perhaps given as TRBD1 or TRBD2 (7 bases each). This CDR3 is 16 amino acids long. V lost 0 bases, J lost 9 bases, and 18 bases lay in between. Germline lookup yields CDR1 SGHTA and CDR2 FQGNSA. The CDR3 coding sequence is TGTGCCAGCAGCTTAGCCAGGGGGGGGCAGGCTAGTGAGCAGTTCTTC. Translation: CASSLARGGQASEQFF.

This sequence joins TRBV4-1 and TRBJ2-7; D may be TRBD2 (6 bases). Per germline, CDR1 MGHRA and CDR2 YSYEKL. The V end lost 1 base, the J end lost 2 bases, and 9 bases lay between the germline ends. The CDR3 covers 14 residues. The CDR3 DNA is TGCGCCAGCAGCCAAGGGGAGGAGGCCTACGAGCAGTACTTC. Its protein is CASSQGEEAYEQYF.

This chain joins TRBV7-9 and TRBJ1-2, with TRBD1 as a possible D gene (5 bases). This CDR3 is 12 amino acids long. Deletions cut 3 bases from V and 8 bases from J, with 10 bases between. In germline, CDR1 is SEHNR, CDR2 FQNEAQ (reference sequence). In DNA form, the CDR3 reads TGTGCCAGCAGCTTGAAGGGGCACGGCTACACCTTC. Translating it yields CASSLKGHGYTF.

The rearrangement uses TRBV27 and TRBJ2-1; 10 nucleotides align to TRBD2. The CDR3 covers 17 residues. V lost 5 bases, J lost 3 bases, and 10 bases stayed unmatched. The germline V gene has CDR1 MNHEY and CDR2 SMNVEV (reference sequence). The CDR3 DNA sequence: TGTGCCAGCAGTCCTATTCTAGGACTAGCGGTCTACAATGAGCAGTTCTTC. This gives the protein CASSPILGLAVYNEQFF.

This chain connects TRBV2 to TRBJ2-7; D may be TRBD2 (7 bases). The CDR3 has 14 amino acids. Trimming took 8 bases from V and 0 from J, leaving 14 bases between them. Germline CDR1 is SNHLY and CDR2 is FYNNEI. CDR3 sequence reads: CASLGGESSYEQYF. The DNA of the CDR3 is TGTGCCAGCCTAGGGGGGGAAAGCTCCTACGAGCAGTACTTC.

V is TRBV5-6 and J is TRBJ1-2; D unresolved. CDR1 is SGHDT, CDR2 YYEEEE, per germline. V lost 2 bases to trimming and J lost 7 bases, with 12 bases between them. The CDR3 consists of 13 residues. The CDR3: CASSLDAESGYTF. DNA for the CDR3: TGTGCCAGCAGCTTAGATGCAGAGTCTGGCTACACCTTC. Drawing the rest from reference TRBV5-6 and TRBJ1-2, the complete variable domain is DAGVTQSPTHLIKTRGQQVTLRCSPKSGHDTVSWYQQALGQGPQFIFQYYEEEERQRGNFPDRFSGHQFPNYSSELNVNALLLGDSALYLCASSLDAESGYTFGSGTRLTVV.

The V call is TRBV9, the J call TRBJ1-3, with D possibly TRBD1 on 5 matching bases. With 0 bases removed from V and 2 bases from J, the gap between germline ends came to 9 bases. The CDR3 runs to 15 residues. CDR1 is SGDLS and CDR2 is YYNGEE in the germline V gene. The CDR3 protein is CASSVEGVTGNTIYF. The CDR3 DNA reads as TGTGCCAGCAGCGTAGAAGGGGTTACTGGAAACACCATATATTTT.

The chain employs TRBV6-6 and TRBJ1-2; D is unclear. The length of the CDR3 is 12 residues. Germline CDR1 MNHNY, CDR2 SVGAGI (reference sequence). V lost 6 bases and J 4 bases, leaving 9 bases between the germline ends. The CDR3: CASRGGSYGYTF. The CDR3 nucleotides read TGTGCCAGCAGGGGAGGGTCCTATGGCTACACCTTC.

The rearrangement links TRBV2 to TRBJ2-3, with D uncertain. With 8 bases removed from V and 0 bases from J, the gap between germline ends came to 12 bases. The CDR3 loop spans 14 amino acids. Germline CDR1 is SNHLY and CDR2 is FYNNEI. CDR3 residues: CASRRLDSTDTQYF. The CDR3 nucleotides read TGTGCCAGCCGCAGGTTGGATAGCACAGATACGCAGTATTTT.

The chain has TRBV29-1 and TRBJ1-2, with 7 nucleotides matching TRBD1. Germline V gene sequence: CDR1 SQVTM, CDR2 ANQGSEA. The CDR3 loop spans 14 amino acids. V gave up 8 bases and J gave up 6 bases; unmatched junction bases: 15. CDR3 loop: CSTVRDSRVDGYTF. The CDR3 nucleotides are TGCAGCACCGTCAGGGACAGTCGTGTTGATGGCTACACCTTC.

This chain links TRBV5-6 with TRBJ1-5, with unresolved D. With 0 bases removed from V and 3 bases from J, the gap between germline ends came to 13 bases. CDR3 size: 16 residues. Looked up from germline, CDR1 is SGHDT and CDR2 is YYEEEE. The CDR3 nucleotides are TGTGCCAGCAGCTTGGCCGCCAGGTTTGCCAATCAGCCCCAGCATTTT. Translated: CASSLAARFANQPQHF.

The rearrangement uses TRBV7-6 and TRBJ2-7; 11 bases agree with TRBD1. The V gene's germline CDR1 is SGHVS and CDR2 FNYEAQ. Trimming cost V 5 bases and J 4 bases; bases outside gene matches: 7. The CDR3 is 15 residues long. CDR3 DNA: TGTGCCAGCAGCCCGGGACAGGGGGTTGGGTACGAGCAGTACTTC. Its translation is CASSPGQGVGYEQYF.

The rearrangement links TRBV29-1 to TRBJ2-2, with a weak D call TRBD2 (5 bases). CDR1 is SQVTM and CDR2 is ANQGSEA in the germline V gene. Trimming took off 0 bases at V and 7 bases at J, with 18 bases between the two ends. The CDR3 consists of 16 residues. The CDR3 region is CSVEDPAGTVIGELFF. The CDR3 DNA follows: TGCAGCGTTGAAGATCCGGCGGGCACCGTAATCGGGGAGCTGTTTTTT.

The chain has TRBV10-3 and TRBJ1-4, with unresolved D. Germline CDR1 ENHRY, CDR2 SYGVKD. The CDR3 is 14 residues long. V shed 3 bases and J shed 3 bases, with 8 bases lying between them. CDR3 sequence: CAISDPDSNEKLFF. In DNA, the CDR3 is TGTGCCATCAGTGACCCAGATTCTAATGAAAAACTGTTTTTT.

This clone was seen more than once but under ten times. This chain links TRBV30 with TRBJ1-1; D not certain. CDR1 and CDR2 (germline): GTSNPN, SVGIG (reference sequence). Trimming took 3 bases from V and 3 from J, leaving 5 bases between them. CDR3 length equals 11 residues. The CDR3 DNA is TGTGCCTGGAGCTACGACACTGAAGCTTTCTTT. Protein sequence: CAWSYDTEAFF. The full variable domain, in which reference TRBV30 and TRBJ1-1 provide the parts outside the CDR3, is SQTIHQWPATLVQPVGSPLSLECTVEGTSNPNLYWYRQAAGRGLQLLFYSVGIGQISSEVPQNLSASRPQDRQFILSSKKLLLSDSGFYLCAWSYDTEAFFGQGTRLTVV.

Only one count was recorded for this clone. The CDR3 DNA follows: TGTGCCAGCAGTCCCACCGCCCACGAGCAGTACTTC. Residues: CASSPTAHEQYF. The chain combines TRBV2 with TRBJ2-7, with no clear D. V shed 5 bases and J shed 5 bases, with 10 bases lying between them. This CDR3 has 12 amino acids. From germline, CDR1 is SNHLY and CDR2 FYNNEI.

This chain connects TRBV6-6 to TRBJ2-7, with D tentatively TRBD2 (5 bases). The V gene's germline CDR1 is MNHNY and CDR2 SVGAGI (reference sequence). The CDR3 is 14 residues long. V was pared by 4 bases and J by 6 bases, with 16 bases between. CDR3 amino acids: CASSSLSGSSEQYF. The CDR3 DNA sequence: TGTGCCAGCAGTTCCCTATCGGGATCGAGCGAGCAGTACTTC.

The V call is TRBV2, the J call TRBJ2-1, with D possibly TRBD2 on 5 matching bases. V was shortened by 7 bases and J by 12 bases, with 22 bases between the two germline ends. The germline V gene has CDR1 SNHLY and CDR2 FYNNEI. The CDR3 loop spans 14 amino acids. The CDR3 DNA follows: TGTGCCAGCATCCCCCTCGGGAAGGCCCAAGGGCAGTTCTTC. This translates into CASIPLGKAQGQFF.

The chain uses TRBV5-1 and TRBJ2-1; D is undetermined. This CDR3 contains 11 residues. Deletions cut 5 bases from V and 11 bases from J, with 11 bases between. Germline CDR1 is SGHRS and CDR2 is YFSETQ. The DNA of the CDR3 is TGCGCCAGCAGGGACGGGTATCAGCAGTTCTTC. Protein sequence: CASRDGYQQFF.

J is TRBJ1-2 and V is TRBV12-5; TRBD1 is a possible D gene (6 bases). CDR1 and CDR2 from the germline V gene are LGHNT and FRNRAP. The CDR3 is 17 amino acids. The V gene lost 1 base and the J gene lost 0 bases, with 15 bases spanning the gap. CDR3 loop: CASGLGVDRRTNYGYTF. The CDR3, as DNA: TGTGCTAGTGGTTTGGGGGTAGACAGGAGAACTAACTATGGCTACACCTTC.

The genes are TRBV29-1 and TRBJ1-2; 7 nucleotides match TRBD1. The CDR3 sequence is 16 residues long. Per germline, CDR1 SQVTM and CDR2 ANQGSEA. With V trimmed by 6 bases and J by 5 bases, 18 bases remained unmatched. In DNA form, the CDR3 reads TGCAGCGTCCCGAAAGGGGGCGCAGGGAAGCTTTATGGCTACACCTTC. It specifies CSVPKGGAGKLYGYTF. Using reference TRBV29-1 and TRBJ1-2 for the parts outside the CDR3, the full variable domain is SAVISQKPSRDICQRGTSLTIQCQVDSQVTMMFWYRQQPGQSLTLIATANQGSEATYESGFVIDKFPISRPNLTFSTLTVSNMSPEDSSIYLCSVPKGGAGKLYGYTFGSGTRLTVV.

This CDR3 is CASSYSAWAFF. In nucleotides, the CDR3 is TGTGCCAGCAGCTACAGTGCTTGGGCTTTCTTT. The rearrangement joins TRBV6-1 to TRBJ1-1, with no clear D. Germline CDR1 reads MNHNS; CDR2 reads SASEGT. The V end lost 6 bases, the J end lost 11 bases, and 13 bases lay between the germline ends. CDR3 length: 11 amino acids.

V gene TRBV14 combines with J gene TRBJ2-1; D gene uncertain. This CDR3 spans 13 amino acids. Trimming left V 0 bases short and J 6 bases short, with 6 bases between. CDR1 is SGHDN, CDR2 FVKESK, per germline. The CDR3, as DNA: TGTGCCAGCAGCCAAGAAGCTAGCAATGAGCAGTTCTTC. This gives the protein CASSQEASNEQFF.

J is TRBJ1-5 and V is TRBV18; TRBD1 might be the D (5 bases). Germline V gene lookup returns CDR1 KGHSH and CDR2 LQKENI. The CDR3 is 14 amino acids. Trimming pared 2 bases from V and 4 bases from J, leaving 9 bases between. In DNA, the CDR3 is TGTGCCAGCTCACCAGGGGGGATTAATCAGCCCCAGCATTTT. Protein: CASSPGGINQPQHF.

This chain links TRBV5-1 with TRBJ1-1; 7 bases are shared with TRBD1. This CDR3 comprises 17 residues. V lost 4 bases, J lost 1 base, and 13 bases stayed unmatched. Germline V gene sequence: CDR1 SGHRS, CDR2 YFSETQ. The chain's CDR3 is CASSGEQGTFQNTEAFF. CDR3 nucleotide sequence: TGCGCCAGCAGCGGCGAACAGGGGACCTTCCAGAACACTGAAGCTTTCTTT.